This T cell receptor beta chain emerged from a study of T cell repertoires in cytomegalovirus infection. Findings and limits, study-wide: Carriers of CMV and the relevant HLA type were discriminated by public TCR beta frequency. HLA-C-restricted, CMV-specific TCR beta clonotypes were dominant ex vivo.

The germline CDR1 and CDR2 sequences are SGHVS and FQNEAQ. This CDR3 comprises 15 residues. V shed 5 bases, J shed 2 bases, and the junction held 5 bases outside the gene matches. This clonotype was observed many times. Its antigen is undetermined. Each CDR3 protein is one row after TCRdb ran MiXCR on the reads. Seen here are some 180,000 distinct CDR3 sequences, roughly 9% observed once, and the top ten hold approximately 4.3%. This receptor was obtained from a human donor in good health (CMV status not recorded). Some clones in this sample may be carry-over from other donors' samples. The rearrangement links TRBV7-8 to TRBJ1-2; TRBD1 agrees at 10 bases. Input material: PBMCs. CDR3 amino acids: CASSPTGGANYGYTF. DNA of the CDR3: TGTGCCAGCAGCCCGACAGGGGGCGCGAACTATGGCTACACCTTC.